The 27 T cell receptor beta chains in this list originate from one sample, sequenced in a study of T cells in Graves' hyperthyroidism and ophthalmopathy. There were TCR beta CDR3 regions amplified from RNA transcripts. The HTBI set primed first-round TCR CDR3 RT-PCR. Each CDR3 protein is one row after TCRdb ran MiXCR on the multiplex PCR reads. The sample includes some 600,000 distinct CDR3 sequences, roughly 14% of them seen just once. Sequenced material: blood. Every receptor here comes from a woman aged 30 to 39 with Graves' hyperthyroidism that later progressed to Graves' ophthalmopathy.

This clonotype was found many times. The rearrangement uses TRBV20-1 and TRBJ2-1, with TRBD1 as a possible D gene (5 bases). The CDR3 has 13 residues. The germline CDR1 and CDR2 sequences are DFQATT and SNEGSKA (reference sequence). V dropped 5 bases and J dropped 3 bases, with 11 bases sitting between them. CDR3: CSASDSHYNEQFF. CDR3 DNA sequence: TGCAGTGCTTCAGACAGCCACTACAATGAGCAGTTCTTC.

This chain connects TRBV19 to TRBJ2-3; D gene unclear. The CDR3 is 15 amino acids. The germline gives CDR1 LNHDA, CDR2 SQIVND (reference sequence). Trimming cost V 1 base and J 5 bases, with 13 bases left between them. CDR3 DNA: TGTGCCAGTAGTATAGGTCTCGCGCGTGGAGATACGCAGTATTTT. Translated, it gives CASSIGLARGDTQYF.

The chain uses TRBV10-2 and TRBJ2-4; the match to TRBD2 covers 9 bases. The V and J ends lost 6 bases and 9 bases, in that order; junction bases with no gene match: 6. Germline loops: CDR1 WSHSY, CDR2 SAAADI. The CDR3 is 13 amino acids. In DNA form, the CDR3 reads TGCGCCAGCAGCGAAGCGGGAGGTATCATTCAGTACTTC. Translated: CASSEAGGIIQYF.

This clonotype was picked up many times. This chain links TRBV10-3 with TRBJ1-2; a weak D match, TRBD1 (5 bases). The germline V and J ends were trimmed by 5 bases and 0 bases, with 10 bases remaining between them. There are 14 residues in the CDR3. Germline CDR1 ENHRY, CDR2 SYGVKD. CDR3 DNA sequence: TGTGCCATCAGTTTGGCGGGGGCTAACTATGGCTACACCTTC. Encoded protein: CAISLAGANYGYTF.

V usage is TRBV14 and J usage is TRBJ1-1; D not certain. CDR3 length: 16 amino acids. Germline V gene data show CDR1 as SGHDN and CDR2 as FVKESK. Trimming shortened V by 0 bases and J by 4 bases, and 15 bases separated the two germline ends. CDR3 sequence reads: CASSQDLGQEATEAFF. In DNA form, the CDR3 reads TGTGCCAGCAGCCAAGATCTCGGCCAGGAGGCCACTGAAGCTTTCTTT.

In this sample, this clonotype turned up many times. The chain carries TRBV18 and TRBJ2-1; TRBD2 agrees at 8 bases. This CDR3 is built from 13 residues. J lost 12 bases, V lost 3 bases, and 7 bases had no gene match. Germline loops: CDR1 KGHSH, CDR2 LQKENI. CDR3 protein: CASSPPAGEGQFF. The CDR3 DNA reads TGTGCCAGCTCACCCCCAGCGGGAGAAGGGCAGTTCTTC. The full variable domain, its missing parts supplied by reference TRBV18 and TRBJ2-1, is NAGVMQNPRHLVRRRGQEARLRCSPMKGHSHVYWYRQLPEEGLKFMVYLQKENIIDESGMPKERFSAEFPKEGPSILRIQQVVRGDSAAYFCASSPPAGEGQFFGPGTRLTVL.

This sequence joins TRBV24-1 and TRBJ2-1; 9 bases agree with TRBD1. J lost 6 bases, V lost 5 bases, and 7 bases had no gene match. There are 15 residues in the CDR3. Per germline, CDR1 KGHDR and CDR2 SFDVKD. Here the CDR3 reads CATSVNRGQGNEQFF. In DNA, the CDR3 is TGTGCCACCAGTGTGAACAGGGGGCAAGGCAATGAGCAGTTCTTC.

This clonotype was detected many times. This rearrangement joins TRBV4-3 to TRBJ2-3; TRBD1 matches at 9 bases. The V segment lost 8 bases and the J segment 2 bases; nucleotides outside the gene matches: 8. CDR3 length: 15 amino acids. The germline V gene encodes CDR1 LGHNA and CDR2 YSLEER. CDR3 nucleotides: TGCGCCAGCCGGGCCGGGACAGGGACCACAGATACGCAGTATTTT. Amino acids: CASRAGTGTTDTQYF.

This clonotype has at least ten counts. V is TRBV7-9 and J is TRBJ1-2; the D is unclear. Germline lookup yields CDR1 SEHNR and CDR2 FQNEAQ (reference sequence). The CDR3 consists of 11 residues. Trimming took off 3 bases at V and 8 bases at J, with 7 bases between the two ends. CDR3 protein: CASSFTEGYTF. The CDR3 DNA follows: TGTGCCAGCAGCTTCACGGAAGGCTACACCTTC.

The chain carries TRBV12-5 and TRBJ2-7; no firm D call. CDR3 size: 13 residues. Germline lookup yields CDR1 LGHNT and CDR2 FRNRAP. V lost 1 base, J lost 1 base, and 5 bases lay in between. The DNA of the CDR3 is TGTGCTAGTGGTTTGGCTAGGTCCTACGAGCAGTACTTC. As protein: CASGLARSYEQYF.

At least ten counts were recorded for this clonotype. V usage is TRBV12-5 and J usage is TRBJ1-1; D remains unclear. Germline V gene sequence: CDR1 LGHNT, CDR2 FRNRAP. V lost 1 base and J 7 bases, leaving 10 bases between the germline ends. The CDR3 length is 13 residues. Written as DNA, the CDR3 is TGTGCTAGTGGTTTGGAGGTTGGAGGTGAAGCTTTCTTT. Translated: CASGLEVGGEAFF.

The J gene is TRBJ2-1, the V gene TRBV7-2, with 13 bases matching TRBD2. The V segment lost 6 bases and the J segment 6 bases; nucleotides outside the gene matches: 8. The CDR3 has 16 amino acids. Looked up from germline, CDR1 is SGHTA and CDR2 is FQGNSA. DNA for the CDR3: TGTGCCAGCAGACCCACGGGACTAGCGGGATTCAATGAGCAGTTCTTC. Translating gives CASRPTGLAGFNEQFF. Looking up the rest from reference TRBV7-2 and TRBJ2-1 gives the full variable domain: GAGVSQSPSNKVTEKGKDVELRCDPISGHTALYWYRQSLGQGLEFLIYFQGNSAPDKSGLPSDRFSAERTGGSVSTLTIQRTQQEDSAVYLCASRPTGLAGFNEQFFGPGTRLTVL.

This clonotype was recorded many times. The V gene is TRBV5-8, the J gene TRBJ1-3; the D gene is possibly TRBD1 (5 bases). The CDR3 length is 15 residues. Germline CDR1 and CDR2: SGHTS and YDEGEE. V was clipped by 1 base and J by 3 bases, with 11 bases between them. CDR3 region: CASSLMGVVGNTIYF. The CDR3 DNA follows: TGTGCCAGCAGCTTGATGGGGGTTGTTGGAAACACCATATATTTT. The full variable domain, with the rest looked up from reference TRBV5-8 and TRBJ1-3, is EAGVTQSPTHLIKTRGQQATLRCSPISGHTSVYWYQQALGLGLQFLLWYDEGEERNRGNFPPRFSGRQFPNYSSELNVNALELEDSALYLCASSLMGVVGNTIYFGEGSWLTVV.

Ten or more counts support this clonotype. The chain employs TRBV29-1 and TRBJ2-5; TRBD1 agrees at 10 bases. The junction had 15 bases not matched to a gene; V was cut back by 6 bases and J by 5 bases. The CDR3 has 16 residues. Germline V gene lookup returns CDR1 SQVTM and CDR2 ANQGSEA. This CDR3 is CSVRDRGYQGGETQYF. The CDR3 DNA is TGCAGCGTCCGGGACAGGGGATATCAGGGCGGGGAGACCCAGTACTTC.

There are many counts of this clonotype. The V gene is TRBV13, the J gene TRBJ2-7; 9 nucleotides agree with TRBD1. The CDR3 contains 15 residues. Germline CDR1 and CDR2: PRHDT and FYEKMQ (reference sequence). The V segment lost 4 bases and the J segment 5 bases; nucleotides outside the gene matches: 9. CDR3 coding DNA: TGTGCCAGCAGCTCTCCGGGACAGGGTACCCACGAGCAGTACTTC. This translates into CASSSPGQGTHEQYF.

There are a few counts of this clonotype. The chain combines TRBV14 with TRBJ2-3; 10 nucleotides agree with TRBD2. The CDR3 is 16 residues long. The germline V gene has CDR1 SGHDN and CDR2 FVKESK. Trimming at V came to 5 bases and at J to 1 base, leaving 6 bases not matched to a gene. CDR3 DNA: TGTGCCAGCAGCAAGGGACTAGCGAGTGGCACAGATACGCAGTATTTT. Protein product: CASSKGLASGTDTQYF.

The J gene is TRBJ2-5, the V gene TRBV5-1; TRBD2 is a possible D gene (5 bases). The CDR3 runs 13 residues. Germline lookup yields CDR1 SGHRS and CDR2 YFSETQ. Trimming pared 9 bases from V and 2 bases from J, leaving 14 bases between. Here the CDR3 DNA reads TGCGCCACCAATCTGCCGGGACAAGAGACCCAGTACTTC. The encoded protein is CATNLPGQETQYF.

The V gene is TRBV7-9, the J gene TRBJ2-3; 8 nucleotides agree with TRBD2. Germline V gene lookup returns CDR1 SEHNR and CDR2 FQNEAQ (reference sequence). J was trimmed by 5 bases and V by 3 bases; bases with no gene match: 7. The CDR3 is made up of 15 amino acids. The CDR3 loop reads CASSLSGSVEDTQYF. The CDR3 nucleotides read TGTGCCAGCAGCTTGAGCGGGAGTGTTGAAGATACGCAGTATTTT.

The CDR3 region is CASSLPGGLSYNEQFF. As DNA, the CDR3 is TGTGCCAGCAGCTTACCCGGGGGGCTCTCCTACAATGAGCAGTTCTTC. V gene TRBV13 combines with J gene TRBJ2-1; perhaps TRBD2 as D (7 bases). The CDR3 contains 16 residues. Germline lookup yields CDR1 PRHDT and CDR2 FYEKMQ (reference sequence). The V and J ends lost 2 bases and 0 bases respectively, with 11 bases between them.

There are many counts of this clonotype. The rearrangement uses TRBV11-2 and TRBJ1-5; 7 bases are shared with TRBD1. This CDR3 region has 15 residues. V trimming: 6 bases; J trimming: 6 bases; junction bases outside the gene matches: 11. CDR1 is SGHAT, CDR2 FQNNGV, per germline. CDR3 loop: CASRWGHRGCQPQHF. In DNA, the CDR3 is TGTGCCAGCAGGTGGGGCCACAGGGGATGTCAGCCCCAGCATTTT.

This clonotype was seen repeatedly, ten times or more. The chain combines TRBV11-3 with TRBJ2-2, with 8 bases matching TRBD2. The CDR3 has 16 amino acids. The germline V gene has CDR1 SGHNT and CDR2 YENEEA. The junction had 8 bases not matched to a gene; V was cut back by 1 base and J by 7 bases. CDR3 nucleotides: TGTGCCAGCAGCTTAGGATCCGGGAGGGCCGTCGGGGAGCTGTTTTTT. It encodes CASSLGSGRAVGELFF. Using reference TRBV11-3 and TRBJ2-2 for the parts outside the CDR3, the full variable domain is EAGVVQSPRYKIIEKKQPVAFWCNPISGHNTLYWYLQNLGQGPELLIRYENEEAVDDSQLPKDRFSAERLKGVDSTLKIQPAELGDSAVYLCASSLGSGRAVGELFFGEGSRLTVL.

Many counts were recorded for this clonotype. In DNA, the CDR3 is TGCAGTGCTAGAGGGCCGGTGAACACTGAAGCTTTCTTT. This sequence encodes CSARGPVNTEAFF. The J gene is TRBJ1-1, the V gene TRBV20-1, with D hard to call. The CDR3 totals 13 residues. Germline lookup yields CDR1 DFQATT and CDR2 SNEGSKA (reference sequence). The V end was cut by 1 base, the J end by 0 bases, with 6 bases between.

In this sample, this clonotype turned up many times. V usage is TRBV12-5 and J usage is TRBJ2-1, with TRBD2 matching over 14 bases. V dropped 7 bases and J dropped 7; count of bases not matched to a gene: 6. This CDR3 has 15 residues. Per germline, CDR1 LGHNT and CDR2 FRNRAP. As DNA, the CDR3 is TGTGCTAGTGTCCAAGGACTAGCGGGAGGTAATGAGCAGTTCTTC. Amino acids: CASVQGLAGGNEQFF.

This clonotype showed up many times. The V gene is TRBV27, the J gene TRBJ1-2; TRBD1 is a possible D gene (5 bases). The germline CDR1 and CDR2 sequences are MNHEY and SMNVEV (reference sequence). This CDR3 has 16 amino acids. The V gene lost 4 bases and the J gene lost 3 bases, with 18 bases spanning the gap. CDR3 sequence reads: CASSSLQSGRYYGYTF. The CDR3 DNA reads TGTGCCAGCAGTTCCCTTCAGTCGGGACGGTACTATGGCTACACCTTC.

Ten or more counts support this clonotype. The rearrangement links TRBV28 to TRBJ1-1, with D maybe TRBD1 (5 bases). CDR1 and CDR2 (germline): MDHEN, SYDVKM. The germline V and J ends were trimmed by 3 bases and 1 base, with 9 bases remaining between them. This CDR3 comprises 14 residues. The CDR3 reads CASSLYGTNTEAFF. DNA for the CDR3: TGTGCCAGCAGTTTGTACGGGACGAACACTGAAGCTTTCTTT.

The sample holds many counts of this clonotype. The gene calls are TRBV6-1 and TRBJ2-7; TRBD1 aligns across 10 bases. CDR3 size: 14 residues. Germline-derived CDR1 and CDR2 are MNHNS and SASEGT. Unmatched junction bases numbered 7, after V lost 5 bases and J lost 6 bases. Here the CDR3 DNA reads TGTGCCAGCAGTTCCCGGGACAGGGGCTCCGAGCAGTACTTC. Its protein product is CASSSRDRGSEQYF.

This clonotype showed up many times. This chain joins TRBV6-2 or TRBV6-3 and TRBJ1-5; 7 bases agree with TRBD1. Germline V gives CDR1 MNHEY, CDR2 SVGEGT. This CDR3 has 15 amino acids. Trimming removed 2 bases from V and 7 bases from J; junction bases left unmatched: 8. CDR3 sequence reads: CASSYPGTVWQPQHF. The CDR3 DNA sequence: TGTGCCAGCAGTTACCCCGGGACAGTATGGCAGCCCCAGCATTTT.